This paragraph reports one TCR beta chain. Its matching antigen is unknown. This sample is part of a study of cytomegalovirus exposure and HLA in healthy donors. Donors were nominally healthy when sampled, though unrecorded immune exposures were likely. With 0 bases clipped from V and 3 bases from J, the junction kept 15 bases outside the gene matches. Germline loops: CDR1 SGHNT, CDR2 YYREEE (reference sequence). The CDR3 sequence is 20 residues long. 13 Jbeta primers and 60 Vbeta primers were used for the PCR. Clones were sequenced by immunoSEQ multiplex PCR, and TCRdb holds only the in-frame ones, with some missing. The table lists around 93,000 clones, approximately 64% of them singletons, with 5.5% to 6.5% in the top ten. Study outcomes and limitations: Relative to the roughly 690-donor mean, N-insertions were reportedly fewer in an Asian-associated ancestry cluster in a later analysis. Later analysis suggested most CMV-associated TCR beta chains were HLA-restricted. Near-uniform donor sequencing depth was presumed by presence/absence analyses.

The sequenced material came from PBMCs. The V and J genes are TRBV5-4 and TRBJ2-3; 11 bases map to TRBD2. The TCR originated in a boy younger than 18 in good health and CMV-seropositive. In nucleotides, the CDR3 is TGTGCCAGCAGCTTGGCCCCAATGACTAGCGGGATGTATAGTACAGATACGCAGTATTTT. Translated: CASSLAPMTSGMYSTDTQYF.